The rows below give T cell receptor beta chains drawn from one sample of a study of cytomegalovirus exposure and HLA in healthy donors. Libraries were prepared by immunoSEQ multiplex PCR; TCRdb keeps only in-frame clonotypes and omits some of them. The data contain 100,000 to 150,000 clones, 80% to 85% of them singletons. The sequenced sample consisted of PBMCs. The source of these receptors is a man younger than 30 in good health and CMV-seronegative. Both conserved end residues are part of each CDR3. The D gene is left open where the match is weak. Part of the rows lack a size; the others show once, few, many or a class for expanded clones.

D | J | size | V | CDR3 | DNA
. | TRBJ1-5 | . | TRBV6-1 | CASHRVGQPQHF | TGTGCCAGCCACAGGGTGGGTCAGCCCCAGCATTTT
. | TRBJ1-1 | . | TRBV7-9 | CASSLRQLNTEAFF | TGTGCCAGCAGCTTAAGACAGTTGAACACTGAAGCTTTCTTT
. | TRBJ2-1 | . | TRBV7-9 | CASHRGGAYNEQFF | TGTGCCAGCCACCGGGGAGGCGCATACAATGAGCAGTTCTTC
. | TRBJ1-5 | . | TRBV4-3 | CASSQDRDQPQHF | TGCGCCAGCAGCCAAGATCGGGATCAGCCCCAGCATTTT
TRBD1 | TRBJ1-2 | . | TRBV28 | CASNQQGIYGYTF | TGTGCCAGTAACCAACAGGGGATCTATGGCTACACCTTC
. | TRBJ2-7 | few | TRBV7-2 | CASSFGRASYEQYF | TGTGCCAGCAGCTTTGGCAGGGCCTCCTACGAGCAGTACTTC
TRBD1 | TRBJ1-5 | . | TRBV7-9 | CASSLRGETAQHF | TGTGCCAGCAGCCTCAGGGGGGAGACAGCCCAGCATTTT
. | TRBJ1-2 | . | TRBV5-1 | CASSLGGQSYGYTF | TGCGCCAGCAGCTTGGGGGGCCAGAGCTATGGCTACACCTTC
TRBD1 | TRBJ1-5 | . | TRBV27 | CASSDRVNQPQHF | TGTGCCAGCAGCGACAGGGTAAATCAGCCCCAGCATTTT
TRBD1 | TRBJ2-2 | . | TRBV6-5 | CASSYQGATSGELFF | TGTGCCAGCAGTTACCAGGGGGCGACTTCTGGGGAGCTGTTTTTT
. | TRBJ1-3 | . | TRBV10-3 | CAIRDREDSKHRSGNTIYF | TGTGCCATCAGGGACCGGGAGGACAGTAAACACCGCTCTGGAAACACCATATATTTT
TRBD1 | TRBJ2-5 | . | TRBV6-5 | CASSYATGPQETQYF | TGTGCCAGCAGTTACGCGACAGGGCCCCAAGAGACCCAGTACTTC
TRBD2 | TRBJ2-7 | . | TRBV7-8 | CASSSQRTSGVVDYEQYF | TGTGCCAGCAGCTCTCAGAGGACTAGCGGGGTTGTAGACTACGAGCAGTACTTC
TRBD1 | TRBJ1-5 | . | TRBV7-2 | CASSRNKAGQGFNQPQHF | TGTGCCAGCAGCCGAAACAAAGCGGGACAGGGTTTTAATCAGCCCCAGCATTTT
TRBD1 | TRBJ1-1 | . | TRBV5-6 | CASSFPTGSTEAFF | TGTGCCAGCAGCTTCCCGACAGGGAGCACTGAAGCTTTCTTT
TRBD2 | TRBJ2-5 | few | TRBV7-9 | CASSSGTTKETQYF | TGTGCCAGCAGCTCCGGGACTACCAAAGAGACCCAGTACTTC
. | TRBJ2-1 | . | TRBV4-3 | CASSQVELANNEQFF | TGCGCCAGCAGCCAAGTGGAACTAGCCAACAATGAGCAGTTCTTC
. | TRBJ1-5 | . | TRBV19 | CASSIGGTLDNQPQHF | TGTGCCAGTAGTATAGGGGGGACACTCGACAATCAGCCCCAGCATTTT
. | TRBJ1-4 | . | TRBV2 | CASSDGGQKLFF | TGTGCCAGCAGTGACGGTGGGCAAAAACTGTTTTTT
. | TRBJ2-7 | . | TRBV10-3 | CAISGGRSSYEQYF | TGTGCCATCAGTGGGGGCAGGAGCTCCTACGAGCAGTACTTC
. | TRBJ2-1 | . | TRBV2 | CASSVSVYNEQFF | TGTGCCAGCAGTGTGAGCGTCTACAATGAGCAGTTCTTC
. | TRBJ1-1 | . | TRBV6-6 | CASSSRAGRNTEAFF | TGTGCCAGCAGCTCCAGGGCCGGGAGAAACACTGAAGCTTTCTTT
. | TRBJ1-1 | . | TRBV27 | CASSPPGLHPEAFF | TGTGCCAGCAGCCCACCGGGACTCCACCCTGAAGCTTTCTTT
. | TRBJ2-7 | . | TRBV13 | CASTKEGHRTYEQYF | TGTGCCAGCACCAAAGAGGGACACCGAACCTACGAGCAGTACTTC
TRBD2 | TRBJ2-3 | . | TRBV4-3 | CASSQDLGGIATDTQYF | TGCGCCAGCAGCCAAGATTTGGGGGGGATCGCCACAGATACGCAGTATTTT
TRBD1 | TRBJ1-2 | . | TRBV27 | CASRPGQGFGRQGYTF | TGTGCCAGCAGGCCGGGACAGGGGTTCGGAAGGCAGGGCTACACCTTC
TRBD1 | TRBJ1-5 | . | TRBV6-5 | CASSTLDRVDQPQHF | TGTGCCAGCAGTACCCTGGACAGGGTTGATCAGCCCCAGCATTTT
. | TRBJ1-1 | . | TRBV5-5 | CASSFLSGPNTEAFF | TGTGCCAGCAGCTTCTTAAGTGGGCCGAACACTGAAGCTTTCTTT
. | TRBJ1-4 | . | TRBV7-9 | CASSKRTDLFF | TGTGCCAGCAGCAAACGGACAGATCTGTTTTTT
. | TRBJ2-7 | . | TRBV4-1 | CASSPPRGGEQYF | TGCGCCAGCAGCCCGCCCAGGGGCGGCGAGCAGTACTTC
. | TRBJ1-1 | . | TRBV5-4 | CASSSTRNTEAFF | TGTGCCAGCAGCTCCACCAGGAACACTGAAGCTTTCTTT
. | TRBJ1-6 | once | TRBV27 | CASRELQGSDSPLHF | TGTGCCAGCAGGGAATTACAGGGAAGTGATTCACCCCTCCACTTT
. | TRBJ2-5 | . | TRBV6-5 | CASRGGVLRETQYF | TGTGCCAGCCGAGGGGGGGTCCTCCGGGAGACCCAGTACTTC